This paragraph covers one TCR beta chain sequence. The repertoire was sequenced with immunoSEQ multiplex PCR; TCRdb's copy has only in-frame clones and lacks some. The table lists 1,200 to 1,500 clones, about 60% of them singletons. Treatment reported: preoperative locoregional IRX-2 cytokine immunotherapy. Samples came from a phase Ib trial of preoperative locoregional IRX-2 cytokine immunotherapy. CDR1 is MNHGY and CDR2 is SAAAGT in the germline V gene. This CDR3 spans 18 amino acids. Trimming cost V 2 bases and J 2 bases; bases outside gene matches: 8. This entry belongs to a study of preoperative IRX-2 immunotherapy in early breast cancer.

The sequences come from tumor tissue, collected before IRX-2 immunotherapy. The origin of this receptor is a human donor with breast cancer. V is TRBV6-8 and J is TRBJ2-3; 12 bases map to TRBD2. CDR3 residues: CASSYGLAGGWATDTQYF. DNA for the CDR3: TGTGCCAGCAGTTACGGTCTAGCGGGGGGGTGGGCCACAGATACGCAGTATTTT.